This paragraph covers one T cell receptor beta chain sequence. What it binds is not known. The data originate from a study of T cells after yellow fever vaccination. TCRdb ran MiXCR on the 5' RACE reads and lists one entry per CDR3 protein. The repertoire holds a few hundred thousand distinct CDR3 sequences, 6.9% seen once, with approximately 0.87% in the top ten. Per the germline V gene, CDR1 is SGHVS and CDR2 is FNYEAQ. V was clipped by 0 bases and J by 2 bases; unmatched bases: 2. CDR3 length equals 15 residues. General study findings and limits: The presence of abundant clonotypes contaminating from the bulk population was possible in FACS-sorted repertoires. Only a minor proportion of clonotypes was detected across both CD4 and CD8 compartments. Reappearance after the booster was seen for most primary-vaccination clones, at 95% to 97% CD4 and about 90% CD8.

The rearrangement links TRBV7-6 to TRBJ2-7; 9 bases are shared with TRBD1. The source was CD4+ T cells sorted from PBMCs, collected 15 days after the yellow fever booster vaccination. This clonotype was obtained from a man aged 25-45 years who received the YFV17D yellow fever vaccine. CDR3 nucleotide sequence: TGTGCCAGCAGCTTAGCCGGACAGGGGACCTACGAGCAGTACTTC. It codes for CASSLAGQGTYEQYF.